This TCR beta chain was identified in a study of blood T cell repertoires in COVID-19. The wider study: Collection of acute and convalescent COVID-19 samples took place in the United States, Italy and Spain.

Original analysis: Cell counts per sample came from amplifying reference gene primers. Using immunoSEQ multiplex PCR, the repertoire was profiled, and TCRdb retains in-frame clones only, with some absent. Clonal size and the V and J genes are those of that table, whereas D and trimming came from the DNA. In the table there are more than 150,000 clones, 85% to 90% of which are singletons. Sequencing was carried out using peripheral blood. This TCR was recovered from a man between 18 and 35 years old with acute or convalescent COVID-19.

The CDR3 nucleotides read TGTGCCAGCAGTTCCAGACTAGCGGGGTTCAATGAGCAGTTCTTC. Translating gives CASSSRLAGFNEQFF. This chain uses TRBV27 with TRBJ2-1, with 11 nucleotides matching TRBD2. The V gene end was trimmed by 4 bases and the J gene end by 6 bases; junction bases not matched to a gene: 5. The CDR3 loop spans 15 amino acids. Germline V lookup: CDR1 MNHEY, CDR2 SMNVEV (reference sequence).